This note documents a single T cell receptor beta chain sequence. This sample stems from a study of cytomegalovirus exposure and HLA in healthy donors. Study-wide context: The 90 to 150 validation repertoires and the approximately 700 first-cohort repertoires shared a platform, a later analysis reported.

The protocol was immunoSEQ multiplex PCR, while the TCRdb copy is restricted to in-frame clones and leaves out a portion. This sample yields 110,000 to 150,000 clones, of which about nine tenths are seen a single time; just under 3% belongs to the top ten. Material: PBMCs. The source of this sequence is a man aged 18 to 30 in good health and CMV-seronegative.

The DNA of the CDR3 is TGCGCCAGCAGCAAAATGGACAGCTCCTACGAGCAGTACTTC. This translates into CASSKMDSSYEQYF. V and J are TRBV5-1 and TRBJ2-7; weak D call: TRBD1 (6 bases). The CDR3 is 14 residues long. The V and J ends lost 4 bases and 0 bases respectively, with 11 bases between them. Germline loops: CDR1 SGHRS, CDR2 YFSETQ.